The 2 T cell receptor beta chains below all came from one sample that was sequenced in a study of T-cell reconstitution after alpha-beta-depleted transplantation in children. Unique molecular identifiers were incorporated into the prepared TCRbeta library. A single record per CDR3 protein comes from TCRdb applying MiXCR to the PCR reads. Of over 200,000 distinct CDR3 sequences detected, over 15% appear once; the ten largest clones hold 35% to 50%. The specimen comprised PBMCs, mostly from graft donor cells, sampled 360 days after TCRalphabeta/CD19-depleted stem cell transplant. These receptors were taken from a male patient aged 2-9 years who had a stem cell transplant for acute lymphoblastic leukemia, so the T cells may come from the graft donor.

The V and J genes are TRBV4-1 and TRBJ2-7, with 8 positions matching TRBD1. V shed 4 bases and J 0 bases; nucleotides not matched to a gene: 8. From germline, CDR1 is MGHRA and CDR2 YSYEKL. The CDR3 spans 16 residues. CDR3: CASSPGRTGISYEQYF. The CDR3 nucleotides are TGCGCCAGCAGCCCCGGCAGGACAGGGATCTCCTACGAGCAGTACTTC.

This clonotype was recorded at least ten times. J is TRBJ1-2 and V is TRBV29-1; D remains unclear. Germline V gene sequence: CDR1 SQVTM, CDR2 ANQGSEA. Trimming left V 3 bases short and J 7 bases short, with 9 bases between. The CDR3 is 11 residues long. This CDR3 reads CSVDEGLGYTF. The DNA for the CDR3 is TGCAGCGTTGATGAAGGGCTTGGCTACACCTTC.